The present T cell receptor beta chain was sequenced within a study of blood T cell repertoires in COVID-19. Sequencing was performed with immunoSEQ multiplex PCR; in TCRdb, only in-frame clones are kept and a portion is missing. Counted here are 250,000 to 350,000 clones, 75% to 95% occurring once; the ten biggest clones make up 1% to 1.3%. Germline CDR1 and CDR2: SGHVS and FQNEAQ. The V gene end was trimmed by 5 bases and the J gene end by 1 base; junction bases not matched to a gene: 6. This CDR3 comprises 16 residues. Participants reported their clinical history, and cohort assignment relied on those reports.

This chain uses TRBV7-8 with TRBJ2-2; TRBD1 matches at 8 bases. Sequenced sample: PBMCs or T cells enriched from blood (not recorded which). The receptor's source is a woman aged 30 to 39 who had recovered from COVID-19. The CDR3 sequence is CASSPRDRLNTGELFF. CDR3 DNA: TGTGCCAGCAGCCCCAGGGACAGGCTGAACACCGGGGAGCTGTTTTTT.